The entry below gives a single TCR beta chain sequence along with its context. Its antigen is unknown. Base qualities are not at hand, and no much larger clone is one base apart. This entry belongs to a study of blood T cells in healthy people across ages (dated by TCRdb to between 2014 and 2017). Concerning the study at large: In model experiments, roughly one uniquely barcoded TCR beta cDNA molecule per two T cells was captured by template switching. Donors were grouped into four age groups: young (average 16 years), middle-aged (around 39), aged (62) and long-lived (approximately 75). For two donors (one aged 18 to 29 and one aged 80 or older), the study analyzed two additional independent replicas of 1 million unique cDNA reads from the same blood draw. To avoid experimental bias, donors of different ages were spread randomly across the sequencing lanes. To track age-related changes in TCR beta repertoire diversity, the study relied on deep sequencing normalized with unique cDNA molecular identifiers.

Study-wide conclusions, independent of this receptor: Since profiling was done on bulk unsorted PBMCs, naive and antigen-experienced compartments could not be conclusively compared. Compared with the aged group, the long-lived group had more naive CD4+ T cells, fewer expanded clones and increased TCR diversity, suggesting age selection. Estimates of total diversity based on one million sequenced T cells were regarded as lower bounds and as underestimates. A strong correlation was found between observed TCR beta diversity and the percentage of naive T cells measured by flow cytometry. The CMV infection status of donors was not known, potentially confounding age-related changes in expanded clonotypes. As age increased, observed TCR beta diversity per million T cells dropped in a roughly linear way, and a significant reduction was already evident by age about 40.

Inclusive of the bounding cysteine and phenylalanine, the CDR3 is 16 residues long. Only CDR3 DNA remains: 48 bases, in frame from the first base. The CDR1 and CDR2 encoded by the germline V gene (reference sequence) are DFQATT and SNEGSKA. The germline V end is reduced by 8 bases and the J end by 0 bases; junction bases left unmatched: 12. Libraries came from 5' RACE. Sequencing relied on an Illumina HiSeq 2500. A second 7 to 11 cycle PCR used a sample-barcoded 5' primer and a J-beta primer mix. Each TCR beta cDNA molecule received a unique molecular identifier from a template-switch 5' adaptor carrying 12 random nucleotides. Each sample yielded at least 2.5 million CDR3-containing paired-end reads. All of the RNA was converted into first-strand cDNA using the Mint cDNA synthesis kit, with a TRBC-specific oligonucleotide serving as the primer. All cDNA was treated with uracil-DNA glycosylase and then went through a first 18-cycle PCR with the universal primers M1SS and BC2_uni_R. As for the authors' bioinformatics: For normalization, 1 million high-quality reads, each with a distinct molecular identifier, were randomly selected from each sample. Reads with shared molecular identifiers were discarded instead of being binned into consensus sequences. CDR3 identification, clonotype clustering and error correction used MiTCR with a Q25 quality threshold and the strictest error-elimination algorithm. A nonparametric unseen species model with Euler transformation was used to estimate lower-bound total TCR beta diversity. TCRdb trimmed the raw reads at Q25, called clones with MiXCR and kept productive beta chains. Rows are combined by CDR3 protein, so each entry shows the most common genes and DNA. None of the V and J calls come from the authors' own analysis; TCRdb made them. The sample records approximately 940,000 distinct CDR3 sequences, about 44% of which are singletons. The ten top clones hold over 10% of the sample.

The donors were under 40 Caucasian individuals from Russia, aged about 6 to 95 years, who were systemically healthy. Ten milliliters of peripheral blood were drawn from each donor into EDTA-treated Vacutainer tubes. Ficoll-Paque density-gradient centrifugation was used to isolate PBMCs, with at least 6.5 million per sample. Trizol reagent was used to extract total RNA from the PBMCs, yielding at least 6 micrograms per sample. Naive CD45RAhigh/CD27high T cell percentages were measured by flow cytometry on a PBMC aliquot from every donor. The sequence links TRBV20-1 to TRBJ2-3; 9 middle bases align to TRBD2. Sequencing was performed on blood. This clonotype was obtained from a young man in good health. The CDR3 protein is CSPPRAGGRSTDTQYF. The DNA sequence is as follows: TGCAGTCCTCCCAGGGCGGGGGGGCGGAGCACAGATACGCAGTATTTT.